Below are 11 T cell receptor beta chains sequenced from a single sample in a study of shared clonotypes between healthy human individuals. Sequencing was performed with immunoSEQ multiplex PCR; in TCRdb, only in-frame clones are kept and a portion is missing. This sample has around 2.1 million clones, with almost 96% found just once. The sequenced material came from naive CD4+ T cells sorted from blood. Subset defined: CD45RA+ positively selected. All receptors come from a man between 18 and 29 years old in good health.

This chain links TRBV30 with TRBJ2-1, with D possibly TRBD2 on 7 matching bases. Germline values: CDR1 GTSNPN, CDR2 SVGIG (reference sequence). There are 13 residues in the CDR3. V was shortened by 8 bases and J by 4 bases, with 15 bases between the two germline ends. As DNA, the CDR3 is TGTGCCCACAAGCGGGACAAATACAATGAGCAGTTCTTC. Translation: CAHKRDKYNEQFF. The complete variable domain, with remaining parts taken from reference TRBV30 and TRBJ2-1, reads SQTIHQWPATLVQPVGSPLSLECTVEGTSNPNLYWYRQAAGRGLQLLFYSVGIGQISSEVPQNLSASRPQDRQFILSSKKLLLSDSGFYLCAHKRDKYNEQFFGPGTRLTVL.

The chain uses TRBV27 and TRBJ1-3; D gene ambiguous. The CDR3 extends over 18 amino acids. V shed 1 base and J shed 0 bases, with 16 bases lying between them. In germline, CDR1 is MNHEY, CDR2 SMNVEV (reference sequence). In DNA, the CDR3 is TGTGCCAGCAGTTTATACCCCCAGCAATTGAGCTCTGGAAACACCATATATTTT. Translating gives CASSLYPQQLSSGNTIYF.

This chain links TRBV10-1 with TRBJ2-5; 12 bases line up with TRBD1. J gave up 5 bases and V 0 bases, and 4 bases lay outside the gene matches. The CDR3 runs 16 residues. The germline V gene has CDR1 WNHNN and CDR2 SYGVQD (reference sequence). CDR3 nucleotide sequence: TGCGCCAGCAGTGAGTCGGGACAGGGGGCGGCGGAGACCCAGTACTTC. Translation: CASSESGQGAAETQYF.

The chain combines TRBV7-2 with TRBJ2-7, with 7 bases that match TRBD1. The CDR3 runs 13 residues. In germline, CDR1 is SGHTA, CDR2 FQGNSA. With 4 bases clipped from V and 3 bases from J, the junction kept 3 bases outside the gene matches. CDR3: CASSSGQNYEQYF. CDR3 nucleotides: TGTGCCAGCAGCTCGGGACAGAACTACGAGCAGTACTTC. Full variable domain (outside the CDR3, taken from reference TRBV7-2 and TRBJ2-7): GAGVSQSPSNKVTEKGKDVELRCDPISGHTALYWYRQSLGQGLEFLIYFQGNSAPDKSGLPSDRFSAERTGGSVSTLTIQRTQQEDSAVYLCASSSGQNYEQYFGPGTRLTVT.

The chain uses TRBV10-3 and TRBJ2-5; no reliable D call. The assigned J gene may be wrong: the sequence end matches TRBJ2-7 better. CDR3 length: 14 residues. Per germline, CDR1 ENHRY and CDR2 SYGVKD. The CDR3 nucleotides read TGTGCCATCAGGACATTGGGAAAGGACTACGAGCAGTACTTC. It is translated as CAIRTLGKDYEQYF.

On this clone: The germline gene is not matched at one end of the junction; a read error may be the cause. The rearrangement uses TRBV7-6 and TRBJ2-1, with D tentatively TRBD1 (6 bases). CDR1 is SGHVS and CDR2 is FNYEAQ in the germline V gene. The CDR3 has 15 residues. The CDR3 is CAISAGTTSYNEQFF. CDR3 nucleotide sequence: TGTGCCATCAGCGCCGGGACAACCTCCTACAATGAGCAGTTCTTC.

This sequence joins TRBV5-6 and TRBJ2-3; 10 bases align to TRBD1. Trimming took 4 bases from V and 1 from J; bases not matched to a gene: 6. CDR3 size: 16 residues. Germline CDR1 and CDR2: SGHDT and YYEEEE. The CDR3 nucleotides are TGTGCCAGCAGCCGAGGGACAGGGGACCGCACAGATACGCAGTATTTT. Translation gives CASSRGTGDRTDTQYF.

This rearrangement joins TRBV10-3 to TRBJ2-5; 8 nucleotides line up with TRBD1. The J call may be mistaken, given a closer DNA end match to TRBJ2-7. Germline V CDR1 and CDR2: ENHRY, SYGVKD. The CDR3 has 14 amino acids. The CDR3 DNA reads as TGTGCCATCAGTGAGTCGGACAGGGATTACGAGCAGTACTTC. Its protein is CAISESDRDYEQYF.

J is TRBJ2-7 and V is TRBV18; tentatively, D is TRBD2 (6 bases). The CDR3 spans 16 residues. CDR1 is KGHSH, CDR2 LQKENI, per germline. Trimming cost V 2 bases and J 0 bases, with 14 bases left between them. CDR3 region: CASSPLSGVSSYEQYF. The CDR3 DNA is TGTGCCAGCTCACCATTATCGGGGGTGAGCTCCTACGAGCAGTACTTC.

This clone appeared once. Other DNA sequences in this sample translate to the same CDR3. The chain recombines TRBV2 with TRBJ2-3; the D is unclear. Trimming left V 7 bases short and J 1 base short, with 6 bases between. The CDR3 extends over 12 amino acids. Germline CDR1 reads SNHLY; CDR2 reads FYNNEI. CDR3 residues: CASNRGTDTQYF. In DNA form, the CDR3 reads TGTGCCAGCAACCGCGGCACAGATACGCAGTATTTT.

The chain is built from TRBV5-1 and TRBJ1-2; 8 bases are a match to TRBD1. The J segment lost 7 bases and the V segment lost 4 bases, leaving 6 bases of the junction unmatched. CDR3 length: 13 residues. CDR1 SGHRS and CDR2 YFSETQ come from the germline V gene. The CDR3 bases are TGCGCCAGCAGCGACGACAGGGGAAGTGGCTACACCTTC. Translated, it gives CASSDDRGSGYTF.